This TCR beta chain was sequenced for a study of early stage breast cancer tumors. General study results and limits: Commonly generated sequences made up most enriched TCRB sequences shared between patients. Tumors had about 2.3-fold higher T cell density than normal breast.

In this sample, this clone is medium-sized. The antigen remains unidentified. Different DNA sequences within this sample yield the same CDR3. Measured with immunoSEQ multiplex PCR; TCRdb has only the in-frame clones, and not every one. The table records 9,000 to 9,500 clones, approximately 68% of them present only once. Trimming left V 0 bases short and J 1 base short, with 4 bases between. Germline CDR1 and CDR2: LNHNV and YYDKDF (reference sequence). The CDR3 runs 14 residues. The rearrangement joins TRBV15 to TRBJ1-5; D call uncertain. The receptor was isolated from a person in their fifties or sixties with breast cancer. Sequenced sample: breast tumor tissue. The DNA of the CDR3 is TGTGCCACCAGCAGAGATGTCAGCAATCAGCCCCAGCATTTT. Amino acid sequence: CATSRDVSNQPQHF.